This TCR beta chain is from a study of blood T cells in healthy people across ages. Study-level findings and limits: Among T cells, TCR beta diversity per million cells dropped roughly linearly as age rose.

Primers used in a second PCR of about 7 to 12 cycles were a sample-barcoded 5' primer and a J-beta primer mix. From the 5' RACE reads, TCRdb called clonotypes with MiXCR, one entry per CDR3 protein. This sample has around 1.5 million distinct CDR3 sequences, with about 40% found just once. Roughly 10 milliliters was the volume of peripheral blood drawn from each donor. A few counts support this clonotype. The target antigen is unknown. This CDR3 region has 16 residues. Germline V gene lookup returns CDR1 SGHRS and CDR2 YFSETQ. Between the trimmed V and J ends, which lost 0 bases and 1 base, there was a span of 14 bases.

The chain uses TRBV5-1 and TRBJ2-7, with D maybe TRBD2 (7 bases). The TCR sequence derives from a woman in her late teens or twenties in good health. The material sequenced was blood. The CDR3 reads CASSLGWGGRSYEQYF. Written as DNA, the CDR3 is TGCGCCAGCAGCTTGGGCTGGGGGGGCCGTTCCTACGAGCAGTACTTC.